One and the same sample provided the 5 T cell receptor beta chains below, sequenced in a study of cytomegalovirus exposure and HLA in healthy donors. Profiled with immunoSEQ multiplex PCR; TCRdb holds only in-frame clones, not every one. This table has some 69,000 clones, approximately 94% appearing once. Sample: PBMCs. The receptors derive from a man younger than 30 in good health and CMV-seropositive.

V usage is TRBV4-1 and J usage is TRBJ2-1; the D is unclear. CDR1 is MGHRA and CDR2 is YSYEKL in the germline V gene. The CDR3 runs to 13 residues. V gave up 3 bases and J gave up 3 bases, with 6 bases separating them. In DNA, the CDR3 is TGCGCCAGCAGCCATCCAGGCTACAATGAGCAGTTCTTC. It codes for CASSHPGYNEQFF.

This chain uses TRBV11-1 with TRBJ2-5; tentatively, D is TRBD1 (5 bases). The CDR3 extends over 14 amino acids. The germline V and J ends were trimmed by 2 bases and 3 bases, with 10 bases remaining between them. The germline CDR1 and CDR2 sequences are SGHAT and FQDESV (reference sequence). CDR3 nucleotides: TGTGCCAGCAGCTTACTTCCCAGGGAAGAGACCCAGTACTTC. Residues: CASSLLPREETQYF.

V and J are TRBV4-3 and TRBJ2-7; 10 nucleotides align to TRBD2. V gave up 2 bases and J gave up 6 bases; unmatched junction bases: 7. This CDR3 comprises 15 residues. Germline-derived CDR1 and CDR2 are LGHNA and YSLEER. The CDR3 spells CASSQRSGRGSEQYF. The DNA for the CDR3 is TGCGCCAGCAGCCAACGAAGCGGGAGGGGATCCGAGCAGTACTTC.

The chain uses TRBV6-5 and TRBJ2-3; 11 bases fit TRBD2. From germline, CDR1 is MNHEY and CDR2 SVGAGI. Trimming removed 4 bases from V and 5 bases from J; junction bases left unmatched: 5. CDR3 size: 15 residues. CDR3 DNA sequence: TGTGCCAGCAGTTCACTAGCGGGAGTGAGAGATACGCAGTATTTT. Protein: CASSSLAGVRDTQYF.

The chain uses TRBV9 and TRBJ2-7, with TRBD2 matching 8 bases. The germline V gene has CDR1 SGDLS and CDR2 YYNGEE. J gave up 2 bases and V 0 bases, and 4 bases lay outside the gene matches. This CDR3 has 15 amino acids. CDR3 DNA: TGTGCCAGCAGCGTAGAAGCGGGAGAGGCCTACGAGCAGTACTTC. This encodes CASSVEAGEAYEQYF.